This T cell receptor (beta chain) was identified during a study of blood T cell repertoires in COVID-19. On the study more broadly: COVID-19 samples from acute and convalescent phases originated in the United States, Italy and Spain. Nucleic acid was either cDNA or gDNA, and it came from T cells, B-cell-depleted T cells, or PBMCs.

Seattle patients were enrolled while actively infected and followed longitudinally. The protocol was immunoSEQ multiplex PCR, while the TCRdb copy is restricted to in-frame clones and leaves out a portion. The sample has about 150,000 clones; approximately 80% are singletons. V shed 2 bases, J shed 6 bases, and the junction held 4 bases outside the gene matches. CDR3 length: 15 residues. Germline CDR1 reads MNHNS; CDR2 reads SASEGT. The chain uses TRBV6-1 and TRBJ1-6; 7 positions agree with TRBD1. The source material was peripheral blood. The TCR comes from a woman between 55 and 75 years old with COVID-19, enrolled during active disease. The CDR3: CASSEIWDSNSPLHF. The DNA for the CDR3 is TGTGCCAGCAGTGAAATATGGGACAGTAATTCACCCCTCCACTTT.